The clone carrying this TCR beta chain was picked up many times. The CDR3 runs 12 residues. Trimming cost V 8 bases and J 4 bases, with 10 bases left between them. The V gene's germline CDR1 is MNHNS and CDR2 SASEGT. This entry belongs to a study of patients and donors after allogeneic stem cell transplantation. TCRdb ran MiXCR on the RT-PCR reads and lists one entry per CDR3 protein. The sample records about 87,000 distinct CDR3 sequences, roughly 5.2% being singletons. The gene calls are TRBV6-1 and TRBJ2-3, with D hard to call. Sequencing was performed on blood, either unsorted or a sorted T cell fraction (not recorded which). The clonotype comes from a human donor who was either an allogeneic HSCT recipient or a stem cell or donor lymphocyte infusion donor (not recorded which). It is not recorded whose cells these are; they may come from a transplant donor. The CDR3: CASEGLADTQYF. DNA of the CDR3: TGTGCCAGCGAAGGGCTCGCAGATACGCAGTATTTT.